This T cell receptor (beta chain) was sequenced in a study of shared clonotypes between healthy human individuals. Study findings and constraints: Around 5.4% of naive CD4 clonotypes were common to a few donors. Sorted-subset sequencing, rarefaction showed, was incomplete despite large depth.

TCRdb's table, derived via immunoSEQ multiplex PCR, lists solely in-frame clones and lacks some. The sample includes some 2.1 million clones, 90% to 95% of them seen just once. CD45RO-negative, CCR7-selected cells formed the naive CD8 fraction, which excluded terminally differentiated effector memory CD45RA+ cells. V was clipped by 3 bases and J by 6 bases; unmatched bases: 7. CDR1 is SGDLS and CDR2 is YYNGEE in the germline V gene. The CDR3 runs to 15 residues. With regard to this clone: Its antigen remains unidentified.

The chain has TRBV9 and TRBJ1-2; 11 nucleotides align to TRBD1. The sample taken for sequencing was naive CD8+ T cells from PBMCs. The sequence was obtained from a man aged 18-30 years in good health. Some clones in this sample may be carry-over from other donors' samples. The DNA of the CDR3 is TGTGCCAGCAGCGAATGGACAGGGGGCGCGGATGGCTACACCTTC. Protein product: CASSEWTGGADGYTF.